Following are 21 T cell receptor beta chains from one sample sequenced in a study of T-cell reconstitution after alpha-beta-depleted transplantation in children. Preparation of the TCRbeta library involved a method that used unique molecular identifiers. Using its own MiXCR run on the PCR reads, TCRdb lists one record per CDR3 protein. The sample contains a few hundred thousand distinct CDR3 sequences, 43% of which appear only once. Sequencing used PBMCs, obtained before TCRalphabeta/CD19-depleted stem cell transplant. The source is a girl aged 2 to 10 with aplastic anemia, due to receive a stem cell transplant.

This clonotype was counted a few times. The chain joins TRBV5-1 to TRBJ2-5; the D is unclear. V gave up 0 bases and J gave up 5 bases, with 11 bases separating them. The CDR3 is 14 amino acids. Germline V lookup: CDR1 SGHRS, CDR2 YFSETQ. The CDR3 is CASSLGLVRETQYF. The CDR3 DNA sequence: TGCGCCAGCAGCTTGGGGCTGGTTCGGGAGACCCAGTACTTC.

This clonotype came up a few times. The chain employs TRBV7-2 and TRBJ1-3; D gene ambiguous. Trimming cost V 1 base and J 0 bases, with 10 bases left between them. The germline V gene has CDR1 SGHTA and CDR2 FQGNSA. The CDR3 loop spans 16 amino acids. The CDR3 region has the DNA TGTGCCAGCAGCTTAGTTGGCCGCTACTCTGGAAACACCATATATTTT. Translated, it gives CASSLVGRYSGNTIYF.

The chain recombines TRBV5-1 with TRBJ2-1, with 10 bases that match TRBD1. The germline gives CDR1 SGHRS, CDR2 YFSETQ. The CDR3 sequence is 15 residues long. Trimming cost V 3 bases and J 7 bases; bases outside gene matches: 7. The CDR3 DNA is TGCGCCAGCAGCTCGCCGGGGACAGGGGTGAATGAGCAGTTCTTC. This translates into CASSSPGTGVNEQFF. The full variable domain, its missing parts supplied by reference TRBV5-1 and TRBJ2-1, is KAGVTQTPRYLIKTRGQQVTLSCSPISGHRSVSWYQQTPGQGLQFLFEYFSETQRNKGNFPGRFSGRQFSNSRSEMNVSTLELGDSALYLCASSSPGTGVNEQFFGPGTRLTVL.

As DNA, the CDR3 is TGTGCCAGCAGCTTGGTGGACAGGGCGTATGAGCAGTTCTTC. It encodes CASSLVDRAYEQFF. V gene TRBV5-5 combines with J gene TRBJ2-1, with 8 positions matching TRBD1. Germline trimming cut 0 bases from V and 8 bases from J; bases unmatched to any gene: 4. Germline V lookup: CDR1 SGHKS, CDR2 YYEKEE (reference sequence). The CDR3 length is 14 residues.

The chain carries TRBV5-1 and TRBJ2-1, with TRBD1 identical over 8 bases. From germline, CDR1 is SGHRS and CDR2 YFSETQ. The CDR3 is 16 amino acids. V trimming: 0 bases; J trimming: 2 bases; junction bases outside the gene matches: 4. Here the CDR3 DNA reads TGCGCCAGCAGCTTGGTGGACAGGGTAGCCTACAATGAGCAGTTCTTC. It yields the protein CASSLVDRVAYNEQFF.

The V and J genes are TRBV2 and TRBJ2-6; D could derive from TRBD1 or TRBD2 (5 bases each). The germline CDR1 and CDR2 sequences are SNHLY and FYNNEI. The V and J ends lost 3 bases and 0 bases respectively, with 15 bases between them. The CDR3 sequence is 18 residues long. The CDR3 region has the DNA TGTGCCAGCAGTGAGTCCCGGGGACCATACTCTGGGGCCAACGTCCTGACTTTC. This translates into CASSESRGPYSGANVLTF.

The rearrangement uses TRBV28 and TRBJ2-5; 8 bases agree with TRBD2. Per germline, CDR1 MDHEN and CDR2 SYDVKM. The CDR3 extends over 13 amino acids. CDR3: CAIVSGREETQYF. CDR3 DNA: TGTGCTATTGTCAGCGGGAGAGAAGAGACCCAGTACTTC.

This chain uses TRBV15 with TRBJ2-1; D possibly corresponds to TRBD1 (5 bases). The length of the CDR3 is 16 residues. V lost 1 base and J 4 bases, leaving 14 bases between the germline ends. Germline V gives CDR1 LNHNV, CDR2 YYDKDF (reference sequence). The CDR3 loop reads CATSRGQPRNYNEQFF. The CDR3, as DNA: TGTGCCACCAGCAGAGGACAGCCCCGCAATTACAATGAGCAGTTCTTC.

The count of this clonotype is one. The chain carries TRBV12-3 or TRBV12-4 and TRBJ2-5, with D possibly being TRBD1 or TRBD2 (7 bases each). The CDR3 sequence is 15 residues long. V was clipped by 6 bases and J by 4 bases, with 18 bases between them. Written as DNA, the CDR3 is TGTGCCAGCAGCCAGGGGGGGGGCTTGGGAGAGACCCAGTACTTC. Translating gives CASSQGGGLGETQYF.

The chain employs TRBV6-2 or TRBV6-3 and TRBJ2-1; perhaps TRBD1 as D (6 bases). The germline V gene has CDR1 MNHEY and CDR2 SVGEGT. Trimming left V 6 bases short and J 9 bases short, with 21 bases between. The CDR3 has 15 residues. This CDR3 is CASSPPGRGEGEQFF. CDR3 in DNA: TGTGCCAGCAGCCCCCCTGGCAGGGGAGAGGGTGAGCAGTTCTTC.

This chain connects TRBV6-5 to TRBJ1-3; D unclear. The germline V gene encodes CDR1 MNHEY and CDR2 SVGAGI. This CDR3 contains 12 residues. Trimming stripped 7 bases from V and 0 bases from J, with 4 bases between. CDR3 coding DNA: TGTGCCAGCAACAGCTCTGGAAACACCATATATTTT. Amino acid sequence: CASNSSGNTIYF.

CDR3 sequence reads: CASSRSGYGTEAFF. The CDR3 DNA reads TGTGCCAGCTCACGTTCGGGTTACGGCACTGAAGCTTTCTTT. The chain joins TRBV18 to TRBJ1-1; unclear D gene. The CDR3 runs to 14 residues. Germline V gives CDR1 KGHSH, CDR2 LQKENI. V lost 4 bases and J 4 bases, leaving 13 bases between the germline ends.

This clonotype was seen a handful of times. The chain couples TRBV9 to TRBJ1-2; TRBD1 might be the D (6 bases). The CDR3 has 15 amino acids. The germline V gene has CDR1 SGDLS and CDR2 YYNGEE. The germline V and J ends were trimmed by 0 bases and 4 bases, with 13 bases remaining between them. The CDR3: CASSVAGASGYGYTF. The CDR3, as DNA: TGTGCCAGCAGCGTAGCGGGGGCTTCTGGCTATGGCTACACCTTC. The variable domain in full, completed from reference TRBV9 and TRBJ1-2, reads DSGVTQTPKHLITATGQRVTLRCSPRSGDLSVYWYQQSLDQGLQFLIQYYNGEERAKGNILERFSAQQFPDLHSELNLSSLELGDSALYFCASSVAGASGYGYTFGSGTRLTVV.

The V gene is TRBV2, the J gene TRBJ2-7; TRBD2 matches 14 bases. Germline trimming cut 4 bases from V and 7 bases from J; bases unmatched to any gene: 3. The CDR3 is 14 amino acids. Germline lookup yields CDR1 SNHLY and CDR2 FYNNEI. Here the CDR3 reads CASSGTSGRIEQYF. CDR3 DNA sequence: TGTGCCAGCAGTGGGACTAGCGGGAGGATTGAGCAGTACTTC.

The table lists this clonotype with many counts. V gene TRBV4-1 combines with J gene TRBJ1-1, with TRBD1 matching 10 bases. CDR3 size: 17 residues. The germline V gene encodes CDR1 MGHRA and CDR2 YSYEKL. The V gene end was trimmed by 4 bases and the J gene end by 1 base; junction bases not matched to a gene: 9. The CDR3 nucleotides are TGCGCCAGCAGCCCCCTAACGGGACAGGGGACGAACACTGAAGCTTTCTTT. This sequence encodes CASSPLTGQGTNTEAFF.

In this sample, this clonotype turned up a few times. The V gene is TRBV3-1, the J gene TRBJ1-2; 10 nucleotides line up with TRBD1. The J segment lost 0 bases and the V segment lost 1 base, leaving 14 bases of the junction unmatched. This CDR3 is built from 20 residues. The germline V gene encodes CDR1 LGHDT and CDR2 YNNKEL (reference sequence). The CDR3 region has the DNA TGTGCCAGCAGCCAAGTGTCCGTTGGACAGGGGGGTACAGCTAACTATGGCTACACCTTC. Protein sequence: CASSQVSVGQGGTANYGYTF.

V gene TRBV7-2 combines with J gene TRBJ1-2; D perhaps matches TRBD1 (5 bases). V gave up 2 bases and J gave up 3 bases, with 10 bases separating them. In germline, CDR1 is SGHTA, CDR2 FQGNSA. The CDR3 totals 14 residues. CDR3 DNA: TGTGCCAGCAGCTTACAGGGCTCGGACTATGGCTACACCTTC. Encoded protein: CASSLQGSDYGYTF.

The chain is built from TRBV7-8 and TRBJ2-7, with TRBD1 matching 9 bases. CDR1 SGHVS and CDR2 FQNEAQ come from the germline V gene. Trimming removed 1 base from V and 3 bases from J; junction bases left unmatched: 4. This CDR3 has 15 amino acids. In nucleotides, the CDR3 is TGTGCCAGCAGCTTAGGTGGGACAGGGAACTACGAGCAGTACTTC. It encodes CASSLGGTGNYEQYF.

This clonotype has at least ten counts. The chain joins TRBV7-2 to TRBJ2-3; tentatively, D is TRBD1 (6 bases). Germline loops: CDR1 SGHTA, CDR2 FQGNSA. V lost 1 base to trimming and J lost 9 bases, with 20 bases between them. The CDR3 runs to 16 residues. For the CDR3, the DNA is TGTGCCAGCAGCTTAGTTGGGGGCTCTACTCAGGGGACGCAGTATTTT. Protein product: CASSLVGGSTQGTQYF.

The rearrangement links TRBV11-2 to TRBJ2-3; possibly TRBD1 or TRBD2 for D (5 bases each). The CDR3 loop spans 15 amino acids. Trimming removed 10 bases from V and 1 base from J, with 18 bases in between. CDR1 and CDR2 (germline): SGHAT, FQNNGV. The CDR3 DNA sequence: TGTGCCACAAGCCCCAGGGCGGGCGGCACAGATACGCAGTATTTT. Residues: CATSPRAGGTDTQYF. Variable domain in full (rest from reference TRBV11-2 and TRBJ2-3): EAGVAQSPRYKIIEKRQSVAFWCNPISGHATLYWYQQILGQGPKLLIQFQNNGVVDDSQLPKDRFSAERLKGVDSTLKIQPAKLEDSAVYLCATSPRAGGTDTQYFGPGTRLTVL.

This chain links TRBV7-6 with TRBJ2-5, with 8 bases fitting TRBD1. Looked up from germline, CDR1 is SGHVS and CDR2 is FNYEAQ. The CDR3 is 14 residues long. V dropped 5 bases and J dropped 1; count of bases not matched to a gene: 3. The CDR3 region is CASSIGQGQETQYF. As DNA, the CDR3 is TGTGCCAGCAGCATAGGACAGGGCCAAGAGACCCAGTACTTC.